The clone carrying this TCR beta chain is labeled large. The target antigen is unknown. This record comes from a study of T cells in localized non-small cell lung cancer. Study results and caveats: A median of roughly 50 of the top 100 tumor clones appeared in adjacent lung, which was paired and uninvolved.

The protocol was immunoSEQ multiplex PCR, while the TCRdb copy is restricted to in-frame clones and leaves out a portion. The repertoire holds about 1,900 clones, 20% to 25% seen once, with around 8.4% in the top ten. V shed 3 bases, J shed 0 bases, and the junction held 5 bases outside the gene matches. This CDR3 has 16 residues. Germline lookup yields CDR1 SGHNT and CDR2 YENEEA. The source material was lung tumor tissue, sampled before any cancer treatment. The chain joins TRBV11-3 to TRBJ2-3, with TRBD2 matching over 8 bases. This receptor was taken from a woman aged 40-69 years with stage I lung adenocarcinoma. The CDR3 DNA reads as TGTGCCAGCAGCTTTACGCGGGGGGCCAGCACAGATACGCAGTATTTT. It is translated as CASSFTRGASTDTQYF.